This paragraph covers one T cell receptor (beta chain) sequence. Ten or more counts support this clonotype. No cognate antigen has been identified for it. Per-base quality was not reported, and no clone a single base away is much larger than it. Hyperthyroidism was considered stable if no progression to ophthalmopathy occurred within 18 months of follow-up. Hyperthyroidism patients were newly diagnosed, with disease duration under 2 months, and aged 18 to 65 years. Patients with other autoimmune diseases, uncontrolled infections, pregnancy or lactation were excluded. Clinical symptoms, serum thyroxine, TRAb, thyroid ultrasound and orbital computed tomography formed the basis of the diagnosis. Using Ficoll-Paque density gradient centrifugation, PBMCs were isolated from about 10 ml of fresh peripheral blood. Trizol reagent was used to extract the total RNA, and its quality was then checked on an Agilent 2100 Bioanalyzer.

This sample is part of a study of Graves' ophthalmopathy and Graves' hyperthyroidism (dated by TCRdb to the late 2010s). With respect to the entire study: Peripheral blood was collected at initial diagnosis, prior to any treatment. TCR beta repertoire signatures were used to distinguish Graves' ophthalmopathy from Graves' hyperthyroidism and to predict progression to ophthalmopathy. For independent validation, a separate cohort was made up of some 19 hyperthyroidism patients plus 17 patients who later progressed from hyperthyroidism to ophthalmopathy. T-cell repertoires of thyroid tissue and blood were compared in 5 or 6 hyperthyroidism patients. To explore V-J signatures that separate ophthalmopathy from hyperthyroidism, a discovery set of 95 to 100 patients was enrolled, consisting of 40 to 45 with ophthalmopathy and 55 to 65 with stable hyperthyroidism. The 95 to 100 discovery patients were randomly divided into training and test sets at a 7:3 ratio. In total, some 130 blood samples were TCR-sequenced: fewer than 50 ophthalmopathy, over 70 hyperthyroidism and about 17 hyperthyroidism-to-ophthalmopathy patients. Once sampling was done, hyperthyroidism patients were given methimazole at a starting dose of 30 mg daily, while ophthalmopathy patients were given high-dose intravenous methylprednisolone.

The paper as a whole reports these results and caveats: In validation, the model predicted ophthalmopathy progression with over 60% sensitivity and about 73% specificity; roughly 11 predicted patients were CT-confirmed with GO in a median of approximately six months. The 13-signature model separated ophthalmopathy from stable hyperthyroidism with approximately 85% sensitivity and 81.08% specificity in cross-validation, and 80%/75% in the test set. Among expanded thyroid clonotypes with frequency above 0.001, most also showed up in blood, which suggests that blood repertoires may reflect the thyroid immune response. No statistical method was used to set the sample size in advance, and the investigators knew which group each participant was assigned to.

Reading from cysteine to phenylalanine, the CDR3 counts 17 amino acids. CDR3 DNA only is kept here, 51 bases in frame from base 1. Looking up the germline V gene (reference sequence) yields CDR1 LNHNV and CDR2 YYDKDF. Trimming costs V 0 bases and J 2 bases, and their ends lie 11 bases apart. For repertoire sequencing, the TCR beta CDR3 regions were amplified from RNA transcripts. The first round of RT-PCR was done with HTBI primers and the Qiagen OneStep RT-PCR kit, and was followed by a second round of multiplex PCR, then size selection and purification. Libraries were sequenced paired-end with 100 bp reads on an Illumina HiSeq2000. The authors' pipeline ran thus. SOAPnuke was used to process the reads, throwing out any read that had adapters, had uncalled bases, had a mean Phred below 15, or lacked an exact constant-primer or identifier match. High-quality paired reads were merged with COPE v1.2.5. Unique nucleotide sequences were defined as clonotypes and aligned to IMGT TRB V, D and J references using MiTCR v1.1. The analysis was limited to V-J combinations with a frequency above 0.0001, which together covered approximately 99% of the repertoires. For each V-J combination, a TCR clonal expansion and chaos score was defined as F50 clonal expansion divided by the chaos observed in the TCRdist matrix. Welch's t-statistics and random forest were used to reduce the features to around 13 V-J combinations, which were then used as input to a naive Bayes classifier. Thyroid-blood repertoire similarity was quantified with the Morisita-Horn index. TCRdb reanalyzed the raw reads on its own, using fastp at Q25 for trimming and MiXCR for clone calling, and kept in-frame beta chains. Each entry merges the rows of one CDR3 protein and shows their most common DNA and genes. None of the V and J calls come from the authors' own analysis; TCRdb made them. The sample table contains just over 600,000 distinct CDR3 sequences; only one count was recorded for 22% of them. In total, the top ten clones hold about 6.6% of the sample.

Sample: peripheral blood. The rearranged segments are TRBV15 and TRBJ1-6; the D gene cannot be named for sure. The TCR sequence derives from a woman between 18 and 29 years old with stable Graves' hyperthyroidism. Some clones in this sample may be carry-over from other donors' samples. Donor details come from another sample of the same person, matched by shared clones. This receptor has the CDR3 CATSRDGRNAYNSPLHF. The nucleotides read TGTGCCACCAGCAGAGATGGGAGAAATGCCTATAATTCACCCCTCCACTTT.